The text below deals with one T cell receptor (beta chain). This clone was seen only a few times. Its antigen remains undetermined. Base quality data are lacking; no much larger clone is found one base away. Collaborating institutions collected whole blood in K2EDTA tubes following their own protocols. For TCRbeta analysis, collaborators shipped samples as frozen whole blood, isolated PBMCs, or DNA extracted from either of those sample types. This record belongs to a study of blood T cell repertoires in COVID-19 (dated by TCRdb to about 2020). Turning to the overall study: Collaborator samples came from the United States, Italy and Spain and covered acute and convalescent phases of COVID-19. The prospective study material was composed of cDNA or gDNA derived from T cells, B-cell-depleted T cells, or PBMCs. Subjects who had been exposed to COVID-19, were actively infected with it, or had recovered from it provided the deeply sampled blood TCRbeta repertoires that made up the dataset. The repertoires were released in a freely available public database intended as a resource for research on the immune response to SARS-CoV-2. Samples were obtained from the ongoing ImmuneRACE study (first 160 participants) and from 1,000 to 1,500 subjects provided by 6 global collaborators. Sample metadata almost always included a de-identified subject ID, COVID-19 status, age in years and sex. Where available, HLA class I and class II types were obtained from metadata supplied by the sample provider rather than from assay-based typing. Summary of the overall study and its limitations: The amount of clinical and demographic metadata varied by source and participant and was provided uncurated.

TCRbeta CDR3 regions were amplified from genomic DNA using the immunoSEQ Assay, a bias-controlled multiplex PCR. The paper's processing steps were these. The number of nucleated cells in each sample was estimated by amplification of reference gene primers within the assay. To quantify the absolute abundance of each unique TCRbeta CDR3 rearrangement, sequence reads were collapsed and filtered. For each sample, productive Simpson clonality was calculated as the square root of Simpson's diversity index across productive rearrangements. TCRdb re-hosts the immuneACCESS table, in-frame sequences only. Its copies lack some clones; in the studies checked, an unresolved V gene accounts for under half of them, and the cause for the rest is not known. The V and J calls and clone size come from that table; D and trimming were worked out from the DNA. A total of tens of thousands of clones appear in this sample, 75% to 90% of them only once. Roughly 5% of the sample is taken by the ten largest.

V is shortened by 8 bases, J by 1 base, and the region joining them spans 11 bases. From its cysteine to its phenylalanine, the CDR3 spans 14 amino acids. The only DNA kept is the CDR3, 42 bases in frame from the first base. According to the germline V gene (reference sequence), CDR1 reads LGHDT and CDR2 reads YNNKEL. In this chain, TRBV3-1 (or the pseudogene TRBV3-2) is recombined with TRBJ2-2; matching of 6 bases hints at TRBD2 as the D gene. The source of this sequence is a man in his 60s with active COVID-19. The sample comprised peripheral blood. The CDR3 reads CASRRARNTGELFF. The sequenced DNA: TGTGCCAGCCGGAGGGCTCGGAACACCGGGGAGCTGTTTTTT.